The 26 T cell receptor beta chains below were found in one sample sequenced in a study of blood T cell repertoires in COVID-19. The method was immunoSEQ multiplex PCR; TCRdb's version includes in-frame clones alone and lacks a portion of them. The data show under 200,000 clones, approximately 86% seen once. The sample taken for sequencing was peripheral blood. The source is an elderly woman with acute or convalescent COVID-19.

Only one count was recorded for this clone. This chain uses TRBV19 with TRBJ1-1; the match to TRBD1 covers 7 bases. CDR3 size: 13 residues. Per the germline V gene, CDR1 is LNHDA and CDR2 is SQIVND (reference sequence). V shed 10 bases and J 4 bases; nucleotides not matched to a gene: 9. This CDR3 reads CAIRGAGGTEAFF. CDR3 nucleotide sequence: TGTGCCATCCGAGGGGCAGGGGGCACTGAAGCTTTCTTT.

The chain combines TRBV12-3 or TRBV12-4 with TRBJ2-3; D not certain. The V gene lost 2 bases and the J gene lost 3 bases, with 3 bases spanning the gap. The CDR3 loop spans 12 amino acids. CDR3 in DNA: TGTGCCAGCAGTTTATCAACAGATACGCAGTATTTT. Translation: CASSLSTDTQYF.

The V call is TRBV7-2, the J call TRBJ2-7, with 11 bases lining up with TRBD2. Germline loops: CDR1 SGHTA, CDR2 FQGNSA. The CDR3 has 15 residues. V was clipped by 6 bases and J by 2 bases; unmatched bases: 6. In DNA form, the CDR3 reads TGTGCCAGCAGATCCACTAGCGGGGGTACCTACGAGCAGTACTTC. Protein: CASRSTSGGTYEQYF.

This clone was counted a few times. CDR3 DNA sequence: TGTGCCAGCAGCCGAAACAGGGGTGGCGCTAACTATGGCTACACCTTC. The encoded protein is CASSRNRGGANYGYTF. The chain has TRBV11-2 and TRBJ1-2, with TRBD1 matching over 7 bases. The CDR3 is made up of 16 amino acids. With V trimmed by 5 bases and J by 0 bases, 9 bases remained unmatched. Germline V gives CDR1 SGHAT, CDR2 FQNNGV. Using reference TRBV11-2 and TRBJ1-2 for the parts outside the CDR3, the full variable domain is EAGVAQSPRYKIIEKRQSVAFWCNPISGHATLYWYQQILGQGPKLLIQFQNNGVVDDSQLPKDRFSAERLKGVDSTLKIQPAKLEDSAVYLCASSRNRGGANYGYTFGSGTRLTVV.

The rearrangement uses TRBV6-5 and TRBJ1-4; 9 bases map to TRBD1. Germline lookup yields CDR1 MNHEY and CDR2 SVGAGI. This CDR3 spans 15 amino acids. The V and J ends lost 6 bases and 7 bases, in that order; junction bases with no gene match: 9. The CDR3 region has the DNA TGTGCCAGCAGAGGACAGGGGCGTTTGAGTGAAAAACTGTTTTTT. The encoded protein is CASRGQGRLSEKLFF.

CDR3 coding DNA: TGTGCCAGCAGGGCCATACAGGGTAGGAGGACTGAAGCTTTCTTT. Translated, it gives CASRAIQGRRTEAFF. The chain combines TRBV2 with TRBJ1-1; D might be TRBD1 (6 bases). This CDR3 has 15 amino acids. CDR1 is SNHLY and CDR2 is FYNNEI in the germline V gene. The ends were cut back, 6 bases at V and 5 bases at J, with 19 bases in the middle.

The chain uses TRBV30 and TRBJ2-1, with 10 bases fitting TRBD2. Germline V gives CDR1 GTSNPN, CDR2 SVGIG (reference sequence). The CDR3 contains 14 residues. With 5 bases clipped from V and 6 bases from J, the junction kept 7 bases outside the gene matches. The CDR3 here is CAWLPGLAPNEQFF. For the CDR3, the DNA is TGTGCCTGGTTACCGGGACTAGCGCCCAATGAGCAGTTCTTC.

This clone showed up just once. The chain joins TRBV9 to TRBJ2-3; 8 bases line up with TRBD2. V shed 4 bases, J shed 0 bases, and the junction held 4 bases outside the gene matches. Looked up from germline, CDR1 is SGDLS and CDR2 is YYNGEE. The CDR3 is 15 amino acids. CDR3 sequence (DNA): TGTGCCAGCAGCCTCCGGGGGGGGAGCACAGATACGCAGTATTTT. Amino acids: CASSLRGGSTDTQYF. The variable domain in full, completed from reference TRBV9 and TRBJ2-3, reads DSGVTQTPKHLITATGQRVTLRCSPRSGDLSVYWYQQSLDQGLQFLIQYYNGEERAKGNILERFSAQQFPDLHSELNLSSLELGDSALYFCASSLRGGSTDTQYFGPGTRLTVL.

The chain couples TRBV3-1 (or the pseudogene TRBV3-2) to TRBJ1-2; D perhaps matches TRBD1 (6 bases). The germline V and J ends were trimmed by 4 bases and 7 bases, with 13 bases remaining between them. The CDR3 is 13 amino acids. The germline gives CDR1 LGHDT, CDR2 YNNKEL (reference sequence). The CDR3 region is CASSPQGNGGYTF. The DNA of the CDR3 is TGTGCCAGCAGCCCCCAGGGGAATGGTGGCTACACCTTC.

This clone was detected a few times. The gene calls are TRBV7-6 and TRBJ2-7; 8 bases line up with TRBD1. Per the germline V gene, CDR1 is SGHVS and CDR2 is FNYEAQ. The CDR3 is 17 amino acids. V lost 0 bases to trimming and J lost 0 bases; unmatched junction nucleotides: 7. CDR3 residues: CASSLASGGGHSYEQYF. CDR3 sequence (DNA): TGTGCCAGCAGCTTAGCGTCAGGGGGCGGCCACTCCTACGAGCAGTACTTC.

The CDR3 spells CASSAEGGGGAGSGNTIYF. As DNA, the CDR3 is TGTGCCAGCAGCGCCGAGGGGGGCGGGGGCGCCGGGTCCGGAAACACCATATATTTT. V and J are TRBV9 and TRBJ1-3; TRBD1 might be the D (6 bases). From germline, CDR1 is SGDLS and CDR2 YYNGEE. CDR3 size: 19 residues. V lost 3 bases to trimming and J lost 4 bases, with 26 bases between them.

Written as DNA, the CDR3 is TGTGCCAGCAGCCTAGGACTAGCGGATTCCTACGAGCAGTACTTC. This encodes CASSLGLADSYEQYF. This sequence joins TRBV5-8 and TRBJ2-7; TRBD2 agrees at 10 bases. With V trimmed by 4 bases and J by 1 base, 5 bases remained unmatched. Germline V gives CDR1 SGHTS, CDR2 YDEGEE. The CDR3 is 15 amino acids.

The J gene is TRBJ1-1, the V gene TRBV28; 8 bases agree with TRBD1. The CDR3 has 14 amino acids. Germline V gene sequence: CDR1 MDHEN, CDR2 SYDVKM. V was pared by 2 bases and J by 7 bases, with 6 bases of the junction left unmatched. The CDR3 spells CASSLVRGQGEAFF. The CDR3 DNA is TGTGCCAGCAGTTTAGTCAGGGGGCAAGGTGAAGCTTTCTTT.

The gene calls are TRBV7-9 and TRBJ1-4; 7 bases are shared with TRBD1. With V trimmed by 5 bases and J by 5 bases, 8 bases remained unmatched. This CDR3 spans 15 amino acids. Germline CDR1 SEHNR, CDR2 FQNEAQ (reference sequence). The CDR3, as DNA: TGTGCCAGCAGCCCAGGGACAGTTGAGAATGAAAAACTGTTTTTT. Amino acids: CASSPGTVENEKLFF.

The V gene is TRBV2, the J gene TRBJ2-7, with D perhaps matching TRBD1 (6 bases). The CDR3 covers 14 residues. The germline gives CDR1 SNHLY, CDR2 FYNNEI. Between the trimmed V and J ends, which lost 6 bases and 2 bases, there was a span of 14 bases. The CDR3 DNA sequence: TGTGCCAGCAGCTTTGGGGGCGGAGCCTACGAGCAGTACTTC. It specifies CASSFGGGAYEQYF.

The V gene is TRBV6-2 or TRBV6-3, the J gene TRBJ1-5; D ambiguous. Germline V gene data show CDR1 as MNHEY and CDR2 as SVGEGT. This CDR3 comprises 16 residues. Trimming took off 4 bases at V and 2 bases at J, with 15 bases between the two ends. The CDR3 reads CASSSLIDGGNQPQHF. The DNA of the CDR3 is TGTGCCAGCAGTTCCCTAATCGACGGGGGCAATCAGCCCCAGCATTTT.

This chain joins TRBV28 and TRBJ2-2, with D perhaps matching TRBD1 (6 bases). Germline assignment: CDR1 MDHEN and CDR2 SYDVKM. This CDR3 has 15 amino acids. V was trimmed by 2 bases and J by 6 bases, leaving 13 bases between them. The CDR3 here is CASSLNRAVAGELFF. CDR3 DNA sequence: TGTGCCAGCAGTTTAAACAGGGCCGTCGCCGGGGAGCTGTTTTTT.

V is TRBV12-5 and J is TRBJ1-2; D might be TRBD1 (6 bases). V lost 5 bases and J lost 2, with 12 bases in between. The CDR3 spans 14 residues. The germline V gene encodes CDR1 LGHNT and CDR2 FRNRAP. The CDR3 reads CASGTGTSNYGYTF. The CDR3, as DNA: TGTGCTAGTGGTACAGGGACGTCGAACTATGGCTACACCTTC. Full variable domain (outside the CDR3, taken from reference TRBV12-5 and TRBJ1-2): DARVTQTPRHKVTEMGQEVTMRCQPILGHNTVFWYRQTMMQGLELLAYFRNRAPLDDSGMPKDRFSAEMPDATLATLKIQPSEPRDSAVYFCASGTGTSNYGYTFGSGTRLTVV.

The chain combines TRBV19 with TRBJ1-6; possible D gene TRBD1, 6 bases. The CDR3 spans 12 residues. The V end was cut by 8 bases, the J end by 7 bases, with 9 bases between. The germline V gene has CDR1 LNHDA and CDR2 SQIVND (reference sequence). The CDR3 sequence is CASGQPNSPLHF. The CDR3 coding sequence is TGTGCCAGTGGACAGCCAAATTCACCCCTCCACTTT. The full variable domain, with the rest looked up from reference TRBV19 and TRBJ1-6, is DGGITQSPKYLFRKEGQNVTLSCEQNLNHDAMYWYRQDPGQGLRLIYYSQIVNDFQKGDIAEGYSVSREKKESFPLTVTSAQKNPTAFYLCASGQPNSPLHFGNGTRLTVT.

The chain employs TRBV6-4 and TRBJ1-5; D uncertain. The V and J ends lost 8 bases and 2 bases respectively, with 13 bases between them. This CDR3 is 14 amino acids long. Germline CDR1 is MRHNA and CDR2 is SNTAGT. The CDR3 bases are TGTGCCAGCGCCCGCGAGGGCGGCAATCAGCCCCAGCATTTT. It translates to CASAREGGNQPQHF.

A few counts support this clone. The V and J genes are TRBV7-9 and TRBJ2-7, with D hard to call. Germline CDR1 is SEHNR and CDR2 is FQNEAQ (reference sequence). V was cut by 1 base and J by 5 bases, with 9 bases left in between. The CDR3 extends over 13 amino acids. The DNA for the CDR3 is TGTGCCAGCAGCTTAGGGCAGTCCCACGAGCAGTACTTC. This encodes CASSLGQSHEQYF.

The rearrangement links TRBV7-9 to TRBJ1-5; maybe TRBD1 (5 bases). The CDR3 is 16 residues long. Trimming took 2 bases from V and 2 from J, leaving 13 bases between them. Germline CDR1 reads SEHNR; CDR2 reads FQNEAQ (reference sequence). DNA of the CDR3: TGTGCCAGCAGCTTACAAATGACAGTAGGCAATCAGCCCCAGCATTTT. As protein: CASSLQMTVGNQPQHF.

The gene calls are TRBV5-5 and TRBJ2-5; weak D call: TRBD2 (6 bases). CDR3 length: 14 residues. V was clipped by 4 bases and J by 2 bases, with 12 bases between them. Per germline, CDR1 SGHKS and CDR2 YYEKEE (reference sequence). The CDR3 is CASSPWGVQETQYF. DNA for the CDR3: TGTGCCAGCAGCCCGTGGGGGGTACAAGAGACCCAGTACTTC.

The J gene is TRBJ2-1, the V gene TRBV7-2, with D tentatively TRBD1 (6 bases). Germline V gives CDR1 SGHTA, CDR2 FQGNSA. The germline V and J ends were trimmed by 0 bases and 10 bases, with 16 bases remaining between them. The CDR3 totals 15 residues. Here the CDR3 reads CASSLARQGFREQFF. The CDR3 DNA reads as TGTGCCAGCAGCTTAGCGAGGCAGGGGTTCAGGGAGCAGTTCTTC.

This clone was seen only once. This chain joins TRBV20-1 and TRBJ1-5; weak D call: TRBD1 (6 bases). Between the trimmed V and J ends, which lost 3 bases and 2 bases, there was a span of 11 bases. The CDR3 has 14 amino acids. Germline lookup yields CDR1 DFQATT and CDR2 SNEGSKA (reference sequence). The CDR3 reads CSASRGGGNQPQHF. The CDR3 coding sequence is TGCAGTGCTAGTAGAGGGGGGGGCAATCAGCCCCAGCATTTT.

The chain employs TRBV5-4 and TRBJ2-7, with no clear D. Germline CDR1 is SGHNT and CDR2 is YYREEE (reference sequence). With 4 bases removed from V and 2 bases from J, the gap between germline ends came to 13 bases. The CDR3 is 14 residues long. The CDR3: CASSPPKAPYEQYF. In DNA form, the CDR3 reads TGTGCCAGCAGCCCTCCCAAAGCGCCCTACGAGCAGTACTTC.